A selection of T cell receptor beta chains follows, all from one sample in a study of memory B cells and T cells in multiple sclerosis. Antigens of these TCRs are unknown. The data were produced by immunoSEQ multiplex PCR, yet TCRdb's version contains in-frame clones alone and is incomplete. The table shows about 32,000 clones, with about 82% occurring only once. The sample taken for sequencing was PBMCs from blood kept in culture. All receptors come from a human donor with multiple sclerosis. CDR3s include the opening cysteine and the closing phenylalanine or tryptophan. The D gene is left open where the match is weak. Clone size is shown for a subset of rows, as once, few, many or a class of expanded clone.

d_gene	v_gene	j_gene	abundance	CDR3aa	CDR3nt
-	TRBV7-3	TRBJ2-7	-	CASSLGSGYEQYF	TGTGCCAGCAGCTTAGGCAGTGGCTACGAGCAGTACTTC
-	TRBV16	TRBJ2-1	-	CASSGMHEQFF	TGTGCCAGCAGCGGTATGCATGAGCAGTTCTTC
-	TRBV11-2	TRBJ2-3	-	CASSLGSLTSPRDTQYF	TGTGCCAGCAGCTTAGGATCACTGACATCACCACGAGATACGCAGTATTTT
-	TRBV6-6	TRBJ1-3	-	CASSYAFGNTIYF	TGTGCCAGCAGTTACGCCTTCGGAAACACCATATATTTT
TRBD2	TRBV7-2	TRBJ2-3	-	CASSGTSGRAYGTQYF	TGTGCCAGCAGCGGGACTAGCGGGAGGGCCTATGGTACGCAGTATTTT
-	TRBV20-1	TRBJ2-7	-	CSARVGYEQYF	TGCAGTGCTAGAGTCGGGTACGAGCAGTACTTC
TRBD2	TRBV2	TRBJ2-5	-	CASSEIAGGGTQYF	TGTGCCAGCAGTGAAATAGCGGGGGGCGGGACCCAGTACTTC
-	TRBV11-2	TRBJ1-4	once	CASSLQGTNEKLFF	TGTGCCAGCAGCTTACAGGGAACTAATGAAAAACTGTTTTTT
-	TRBV19	TRBJ1-2	once	CASSIVLGNYGYTF	TGTGCCAGTAGTATAGTGCTCGGGAACTATGGCTACACCTTC
TRBD1	TRBV7-8	TRBJ1-1	-	CASSLGPGTGETEAFF	TGTGCCAGCAGCTTAGGTCCCGGGACAGGCGAAACTGAAGCTTTCTTT
-	TRBV23-1	TRBJ2-7	once	CASSQRSGTSPKGSSYEQYF	TGCGCCAGCAGTCAACGATCCGGGACCTCTCCAAAAGGGAGTTCCTACGAGCAGTACTTC
TRBD1	TRBV11-2	TRBJ2-7	-	CASSLSQGFYEQYF	TGTGCCAGCAGCTTATCACAGGGGTTCTACGAGCAGTACTTC
-	TRBV14	TRBJ1-1	-	CASSQGRGEYTEAFF	TGTGCCAGCAGCCAAGGCAGGGGCGAGTACACTGAAGCTTTCTTT
-	TRBV7-3	TRBJ1-1	-	CASSSYPAGNTEAFF	TGTGCCAGCAGCTCCTACCCCGCAGGGAACACTGAAGCTTTCTTT
-	TRBV30	TRBJ2-1	-	CAWSVGSPGYEQFF	TGTGCCTGGAGTGTAGGTTCCCCAGGGTACGAGCAGTTCTTC
-	TRBV11-1	TRBJ2-7	-	CASSLGSGILYEQYF	TGTGCCAGCAGCTTAGGCTCAGGAATCCTCTACGAGCAGTACTTC
-	TRBV5-1	TRBJ2-5	-	CASTREETQYF	TGCGCCAGCACAAGGGAGGAGACCCAGTACTTC
-	TRBV27	TRBJ1-2	-	CASSLRAPGISTNYGYTF	TGTGCCAGCAGTTTAAGGGCACCTGGGATCTCTACTAACTATGGCTACACCTTC
-	TRBV2	TRBJ2-2	-	CASSLDSTRELFF	TGTGCCAGCAGCCTTGACAGCACCCGCGAGCTGTTTTTT
TRBD2	TRBV6-5	TRBJ2-2	-	CASSYSAGGPAGELFF	TGTGCCAGCAGTTACTCGGCGGGGGGGCCGGCCGGGGAGCTGTTTTTT
TRBD2	TRBV5-1	TRBJ2-5	-	CASKEGLAGQETQYF	TGCGCCAGCAAAGAAGGACTAGCGGGCCAAGAGACCCAGTACTTC
TRBD2	TRBV9	TRBJ2-1	-	CASSVGSLAGKNEQFF	TGTGCCAGCAGCGTAGGCTCTCTAGCGGGTAAAAATGAGCAGTTCTTC
-	TRBV6-6	TRBJ1-1	-	CASSPRGRILNTEAFF	TGTGCCAGCAGCCCCAGAGGGAGAATCCTGAACACTGAAGCTTTCTTT
TRBD2	TRBV7-3	TRBJ2-2	-	CASSLSSGRTTGELFF	TGTGCCAGCAGCTTATCGAGCGGGAGGACCACCGGGGAGCTGTTTTTT
-	TRBV11-1	TRBJ1-2	once	CASSRPSGYGYTF	TGTGCCAGCAGTCGTCCCTCGGGTTATGGCTACACCTTC
-	TRBV25-1	TRBJ1-2	-	CASSENRFSDGYTF	TGTGCCAGCAGTGAAAACAGGTTCAGCGATGGCTACACCTTC
-	TRBV27	TRBJ1-4	-	CASSLKQLQGKLFF	TGTGCCAGCAGTTTAAAACAGCTCCAGGGAAAACTGTTTTTT
-	TRBV18	TRBJ2-7	-	CASSPHQGSYEQYF	TGTGCCAGCTCACCACATCAGGGATCCTACGAGCAGTACTTC
-	TRBV5-1	TRBJ1-1	-	CASTKRWGTLNTEAFF	TGCGCCAGCACGAAACGTTGGGGGACTTTGAACACTGAAGCTTTCTTT
-	TRBV7-9	TRBJ2-7	-	CASSPKGEGYEQYF	TGTGCCAGCAGCCCCAAGGGGGAAGGCTACGAGCAGTACTTC
-	TRBV29-1	TRBJ1-1	-	CSVVEGLRGTEAFF	TGCAGCGTTGTAGAGGGCCTAAGAGGCACTGAAGCTTTCTTT
-	TRBV10-2	TRBJ1-5	-	CASSLMGDQPQHF	TGCGCCAGCAGTTTAATGGGGGATCAGCCCCAGCATTTT
TRBD2	TRBV7-3	TRBJ2-1	-	CASSLPGRAHEQFF	TGTGCCAGCAGCTTGCCCGGGAGGGCGCATGAGCAGTTCTTC
-	TRBV19	TRBJ2-3	few	CASQVADTQYF	TGTGCCAGTCAGGTTGCAGATACGCAGTATTTT
TRBD2	TRBV28	TRBJ2-1	-	CASSLRGLAGRQFF	TGTGCCAGCAGTTTAAGGGGACTAGCGGGGAGGCAGTTCTTC
TRBD2	TRBV6-6	TRBJ2-1	-	CASRPGLAYSEQFF	TGTGCCAGCAGGCCGGGACTAGCCTATAGTGAGCAGTTCTTC
TRBD1	TRBV28	TRBJ2-1	-	CASSVTGQGWVNEQFF	TGTGCCAGCAGTGTCACGGGACAGGGTTGGGTTAATGAGCAGTTCTTC
TRBD1	TRBV28	TRBJ1-1	-	CASSGPGGKGNTEAFF	TGTGCCAGCAGCGGCCCAGGGGGTAAGGGAAACACTGAAGCTTTCTTT
TRBD1	TRBV6-1	TRBJ1-5	few	CASSEALSGQRRYSNQPQHF	TGTGCCAGCAGTGAAGCGCTTTCGGGACAGAGGAGATATAGCAATCAGCCCCAGCATTTT
TRBD1	TRBV7-8	TRBJ1-5	-	CASSLNQGGNQPQHF	TGTGCCAGCAGCTTAAACCAGGGGGGCAATCAGCCCCAGCATTTT
TRBD2	TRBV5-4	TRBJ2-3	-	CASSLGQRGDTDTQYF	TGTGCCAGCAGCTTGGGGCAGCGGGGGGACACAGATACGCAGTATTTT
TRBD2	TRBV19	TRBJ2-2	-	CASRGLAGGSGGELFF	TGTGCCAGTAGGGGACTAGCGGGAGGGTCTGGCGGGGAGCTGTTTTTT
-	TRBV7-8	TRBJ2-5	-	CASGGSQTQYF	TGTGCCAGCGGGGGCAGTCAGACCCAGTACTTC
-	TRBV6-1	TRBJ2-1	-	CASSEARGASIIDEQFF	TGTGCCAGCAGTGAAGCAAGGGGGGCGTCGATTATCGATGAGCAGTTCTTC
-	TRBV5-1	TRBJ2-7	-	CASSLVDASYEQYF	TGCGCCAGCAGCTTGGTAGACGCCTCCTACGAGCAGTACTTC
-	TRBV10-3	TRBJ1-2	-	CAISGGANYGYTF	TGTGCCATCAGTGGAGGTGCCAACTATGGCTACACCTTC
-	TRBV18	TRBJ1-3	-	CASSPEGRDLFSGNTIYF	TGTGCCAGCTCACCTGAAGGCCGGGACCTCTTCTCTGGAAACACCATATATTTT
TRBD1	TRBV10-1	TRBJ2-4	-	CASSETTRGQGNIQYF	TGCGCCAGCAGTGAGACGACCAGGGGGCAAGGGAACATTCAGTACTTC
-	TRBV5-7	TRBJ1-4	-	CASSLKGFSTNEKLFF	TGTGCCAGCAGCTTGAAGGGTTTTTCAACTAATGAAAAACTGTTTTTT
TRBD2	TRBV5-1	TRBJ2-1	-	CASSSGLAGAYNEQFF	TGCGCCAGCAGCTCAGGACTAGCGGGGGCCTACAATGAGCAGTTCTTC
TRBD1	TRBV6-5	TRBJ2-7	-	CAIAQGAYEQYF	TGTGCCATCGCACAGGGGGCGTACGAGCAGTACTTC
-	TRBV6-1	TRBJ2-7	-	CAGQSGISSSYEQYF	TGTGCCGGGCAAAGTGGTATATCGAGCTCCTACGAGCAGTACTTC
-	TRBV6-1	TRBJ2-3	-	CASNPHLRVPDTQYF	TGTGCCAGCAATCCCCATTTGCGGGTCCCAGATACGCAGTATTTT
TRBD1	TRBV6-1	TRBJ1-5	once	CASRVIQGGNQPQHF	TGTGCCAGCAGGGTAATACAGGGGGGGAATCAGCCCCAGCATTTT
TRBD1	TRBV9	TRBJ2-1	-	CASSVGGGAHNEQFF	TGTGCCAGCAGCGTAGGAGGGGGCGCCCACAATGAGCAGTTCTTC